In this sample, the clone carrying this T cell receptor beta chain turned up many times. This sample is drawn from a study of neurological immune-mediated disorders. One entry per CDR3 protein results from TCRdb running MiXCR on the 5' RACE reads. The sample holds 45,000 to 50,000 distinct CDR3 sequences, about 25% seen once. The CDR3 has 13 residues. CDR1 and CDR2 (germline): MGHRA, YSYEKL. The V end was cut by 2 bases, the J end by 6 bases, with 8 bases between. Sequencing used PBMCs. This sequence was found in an older woman in good health. The chain links TRBV4-1 to TRBJ2-1; D call uncertain. Here the CDR3 reads CASSQNWGNEQFF. CDR3 nucleotides: TGCGCCAGCAGCCAAAACTGGGGCAATGAGCAGTTCTTC.